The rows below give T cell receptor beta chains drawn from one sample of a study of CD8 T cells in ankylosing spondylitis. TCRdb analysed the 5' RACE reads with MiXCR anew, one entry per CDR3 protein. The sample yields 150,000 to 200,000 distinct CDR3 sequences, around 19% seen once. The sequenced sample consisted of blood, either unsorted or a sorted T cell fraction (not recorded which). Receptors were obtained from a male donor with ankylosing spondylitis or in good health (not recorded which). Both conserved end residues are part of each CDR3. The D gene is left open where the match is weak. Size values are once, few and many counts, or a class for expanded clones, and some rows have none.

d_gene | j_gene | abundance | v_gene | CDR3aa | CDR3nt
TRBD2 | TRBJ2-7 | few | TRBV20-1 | CSAHRTSGSFDEQYF | TGCAGTGCCCATCGGACTAGCGGGAGTTTCGACGAGCAGTACTTC
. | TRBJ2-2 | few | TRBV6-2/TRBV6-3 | CASRVLLTGELFF | TGTGCCAGCAGGGTCCTTCTCACCGGGGAGCTGTTTTTT
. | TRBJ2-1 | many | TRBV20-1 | CSASLTVNEQFF | TGCAGTGCTAGCCTGACGGTCAATGAGCAGTTCTTC
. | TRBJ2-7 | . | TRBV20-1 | CSARERGRRSYEQYF | TGCAGTGCTAGAGAGCGAGGGCGTCGCTCCTACGAGCAGTACTTC
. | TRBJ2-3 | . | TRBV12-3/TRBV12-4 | CASSQTTDTQYF | TGTGCCAGCAGTCAAACGACAGATACGCAGTATTTT
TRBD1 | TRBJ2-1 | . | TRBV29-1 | CSVPGQSYNEQFF | TGCAGCGTTCCGGGACAGTCCTACAATGAGCAGTTCTTC
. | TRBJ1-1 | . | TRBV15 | CATSRTGNTEAFF | TGTGCCACCAGCAGAACAGGGAACACTGAAGCTTTCTTT
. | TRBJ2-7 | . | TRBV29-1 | CSVGARGGEQYF | TGCAGCGTTGGGGCCCGTGGGGGCGAGCAGTACTTC
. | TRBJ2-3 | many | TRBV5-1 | CASSYTDTQYF | TGCGCCAGCAGTTACACAGATACGCAGTATTTT
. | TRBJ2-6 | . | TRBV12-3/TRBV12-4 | CASRPTRAGANVLTF | TGTGCCAGCAGACCCACTAGAGCTGGGGCCAACGTCCTGACTTTC
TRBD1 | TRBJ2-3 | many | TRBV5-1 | CAGSAGQGSDTQYF | TGCGCCGGGTCCGCGGGACAGGGTTCAGATACGCAGTATTTT
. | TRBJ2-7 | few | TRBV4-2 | CASSQEGVGLAYSYEQYF | TGTGCCAGCAGCCAAGAAGGAGTGGGGCTAGCGTACTCCTACGAGCAGTACTTC
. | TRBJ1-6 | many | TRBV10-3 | CAISERQSNSPLHF | TGTGCCATCAGTGAGCGGCAGAGTAATTCACCCCTCCACTTT
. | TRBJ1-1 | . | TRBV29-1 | CSVALTAEAFF | TGCAGCGTTGCGCTAACAGCCGAAGCTTTCTTT
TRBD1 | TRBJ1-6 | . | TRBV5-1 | CASGRQGDSPLHF | TGCGCCAGCGGACGACAGGGGGATTCACCCCTCCACTTT
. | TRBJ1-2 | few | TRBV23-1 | CASSLPDRGGYTF | TGCGCCAGCAGTCTCCCGGATCGCGGTGGCTACACCTTC
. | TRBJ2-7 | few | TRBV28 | CASSFLFRTDYNSYEQYF | TGTGCCAGCAGTTTCCTCTTCAGGACAGACTACAACTCCTACGAGCAGTACTTC
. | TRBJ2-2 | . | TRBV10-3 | CAAGQASTGELFF | TGTGCCGCAGGGCAAGCGAGCACCGGGGAGCTGTTTTTT
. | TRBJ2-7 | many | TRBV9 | CASSDGGQGAYEQYF | TGTGCCAGCAGCGACGGGGGGCAGGGAGCCTACGAGCAGTACTTC
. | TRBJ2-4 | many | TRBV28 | CASSPPLWRAKNIQYF | TGTGCCAGCAGTCCCCCGTTGTGGCGGGCCAAAAACATTCAGTACTTC
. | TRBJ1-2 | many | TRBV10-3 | CAISEGQGYGYTF | TGTGCCATCAGTGAGGGGCAGGGCTACGGCTACACCTTC
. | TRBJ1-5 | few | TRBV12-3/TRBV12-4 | CASRWTGLNQPQHF | TGTGCCAGCAGGTGGACGGGATTGAATCAGCCCCAGCATTTT
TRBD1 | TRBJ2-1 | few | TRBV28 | CASSPSGTGVNEQFF | TGTGCCAGCAGCCCATCCGGGACAGGGGTGAATGAGCAGTTCTTC
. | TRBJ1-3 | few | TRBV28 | CASSLSSRQWSSGNTIYF | TGTGCCAGCAGTTTGTCCTCGCGACAGTGGAGCTCTGGAAACACCATATATTTT
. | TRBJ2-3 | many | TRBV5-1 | CASSFRSSPNTQYF | TGCGCCAGCAGCTTTCGCAGCTCCCCGAACACGCAGTATTTT
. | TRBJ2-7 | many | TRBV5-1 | CASSLRVSYEQYF | TGCGCCAGCAGCTTGAGGGTGTCCTACGAGCAGTACTTC
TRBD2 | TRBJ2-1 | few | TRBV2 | CASNDNAGTSGRGYEQFF | TGTGCCAGCAATGACAACGCCGGGACTAGCGGGAGAGGGTATGAGCAGTTCTTC
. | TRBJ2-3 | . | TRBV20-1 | CSARFGRTTDTQYF | TGCAGTGCTAGATTCGGGAGAACCACAGATACGCAGTATTTT
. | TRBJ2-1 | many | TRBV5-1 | CASSSGEWDNEQFF | TGCGCCAGCAGCTCGGGAGAATGGGACAATGAGCAGTTCTTC
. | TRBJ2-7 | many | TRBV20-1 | CSARDLGNSYEQYF | TGCAGTGCTAGAGATCTTGGCAACTCCTACGAGCAGTACTTC
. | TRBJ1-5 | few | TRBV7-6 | CASSPLVGSSNQPQHF | TGTGCCAGCAGCCCCCTCGTGGGATCGAGCAATCAGCCCCAGCATTTT
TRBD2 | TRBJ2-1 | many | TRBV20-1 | CSAHGTSGSVTHEQFF | TGCAGTGCTCACGGGACTAGCGGGAGCGTAACCCATGAGCAGTTCTTC
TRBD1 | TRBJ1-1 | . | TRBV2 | CATRQGWDTEAFF | TGTGCCACTCGACAGGGCTGGGACACTGAAGCTTTCTTT
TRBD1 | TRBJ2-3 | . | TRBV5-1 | CASSWRTGGDTDTQYF | TGCGCCAGCAGCTGGAGGACAGGGGGCGATACAGATACGCAGTATTTT
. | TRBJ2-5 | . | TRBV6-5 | CASSYSGRAQETQYF | TGTGCCAGCAGTTACTCTGGCAGGGCCCAAGAGACCCAGTACTTC
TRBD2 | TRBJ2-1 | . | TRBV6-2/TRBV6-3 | CASSYPLGGRGSYNEQFF | TGTGCCAGCAGTTACCCGTTGGGCGGGAGAGGATCCTACAATGAGCAGTTCTTC
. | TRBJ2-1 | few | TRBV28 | CASVWRGLADYNEQFF | TGTGCCAGCGTATGGAGAGGGCTAGCAGACTACAATGAGCAGTTCTTC
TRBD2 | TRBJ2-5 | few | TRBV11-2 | CASSQGGSSGRAGETQYF | TGTGCCAGCAGCCAGGGCGGGTCTAGCGGGAGGGCCGGAGAGACCCAGTACTTC
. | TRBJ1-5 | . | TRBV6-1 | CASSDRGSQPQHF | TGTGCCAGCAGTGACAGGGGAAGTCAGCCCCAGCATTTT
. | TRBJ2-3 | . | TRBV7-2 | CASSLLGVQYF | TGTGCCAGCAGCTTGCTGGGGGTGCAGTACTTT
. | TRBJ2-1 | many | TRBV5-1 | CASSLGVDEQFF | TGCGCCAGCAGCTTAGGAGTGGATGAGCAGTTCTTC
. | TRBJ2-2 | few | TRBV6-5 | CASRYSAGTVGELFF | TGTGCCAGCAGATATTCGGCCGGAACGGTGGGGGAGCTGTTTTTT
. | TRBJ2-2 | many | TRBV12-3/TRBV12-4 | CASSAKTYTGELFF | TGTGCCAGCAGTGCCAAGACTTACACCGGGGAGCTGTTTTTT
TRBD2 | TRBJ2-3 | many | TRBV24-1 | CATSGSWGAGIPDTQYF | TGTGCCACCAGTGGTTCCTGGGGAGCGGGAATTCCAGATACGCAGTATTTT
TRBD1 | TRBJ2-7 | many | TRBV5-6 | CASSIHFGQVGTEQYF | TGTGCCAGCAGCATCCATTTCGGACAGGTGGGAACTGAGCAGTACTTC
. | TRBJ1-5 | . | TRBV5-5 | CASSLVGSSNQPQHF | TGTGCCAGCAGCTTGGTAGGGAGTTCGAATCAGCCCCAGCATTTT
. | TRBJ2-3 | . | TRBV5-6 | CASSWGLDTQYF | TGTGCCAGCAGCTGGGGGCTAGATACGCAGTATTTT
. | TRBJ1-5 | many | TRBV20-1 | CSATVGENQPQHF | TGCAGTGCTACAGTCGGGGAGAATCAGCCCCAGCATTTT
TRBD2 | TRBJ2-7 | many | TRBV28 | CASSPAGTNPVDLYF | TGTGCCAGCAGTCCCGCCGGGACTAACCCTGTCGATCTGTACTTC
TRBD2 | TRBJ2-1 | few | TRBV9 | CASSDGTSGILNEQFF | TGTGCCAGCAGCGACGGGACTAGCGGGATATTAAATGAGCAGTTCTTC
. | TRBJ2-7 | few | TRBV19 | CASSPSKDYEQYF | TGTGCCAGTAGCCCATCGAAAGACTACGAGCAGTACTTC
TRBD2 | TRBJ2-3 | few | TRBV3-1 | CASSRTSGWTDTQYF | TGTGCCAGCAGCCGGACTAGCGGATGGACAGATACGCAGTATTTT
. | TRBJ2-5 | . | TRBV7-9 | CASSLALDSGETQYF | TGTGCCAGCAGCTTAGCGTTGGACTCGGGAGAGACCCAGTACTTC
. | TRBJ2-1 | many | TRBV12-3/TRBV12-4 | CASRRTINEQFF | TGTGCCAGCAGAAGGACTATCAATGAGCAGTTCTTC
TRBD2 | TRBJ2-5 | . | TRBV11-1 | CASSLEAGGYETQYF | TGTGCCAGCAGCTTAGAAGCGGGAGGATATGAGACCCAGTACTTC
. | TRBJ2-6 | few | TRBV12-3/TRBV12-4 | CASSRQGLNSGANVLTF | TGTGCCAGCAGTCGGCAGGGGCTTAACTCTGGGGCCAACGTCCTGACTTTC
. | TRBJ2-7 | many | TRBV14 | CASSQDQGGTEDEQYF | TGTGCCAGCAGCCAAGATCAGGGGGGGACAGAGGACGAGCAGTACTTC
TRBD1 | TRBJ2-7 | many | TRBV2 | CASSQGAGSYEQYF | TGTGCCAGCAGTCAGGGGGCTGGTTCCTACGAGCAGTACTTC
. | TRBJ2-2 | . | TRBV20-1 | CSARVGTTGELFF | TGCAGTGCGCGGGTCGGGACCACCGGGGAGCTGTTTTTT